These T cell receptor beta chains were read from a single sample in a study of a mutant IDH1 vaccine in newly diagnosed glioma. Antigens of these TCRs are unknown. Here immunoSEQ multiplex PCR was the method, and the copy in TCRdb shows in-frame clones only, minus some. The sample yields 45,000 to 70,000 clones, about 81% seen once. The sequencing used PBMCs, collected from a glioma patient whose treatment included an IDH1 peptide vaccine. All receptors come from a man in his thirties or forties with glioma. CDR3s leave out the opening cysteine and the closing phenylalanine or tryptophan. D genes are given only for firm matches.

d_call	v_call	cdr3_aa
TRBD1	TRBV9	ASSVLLGQGAGELF
-	TRBV10-1	ASSGGPTGLTEAF
-	TRBV27	ASSLSGGGRETQY
TRBD1	TRBV15	ATSRNRDSPYNEQF
-	TRBV25-1	ASSLSGHTDTQY
TRBD2	TRBV5-5	ASSFASGGAGETQY
TRBD1	TRBV6-5	ASNLGTVAHQPQH
TRBD1	TRBV7-9	ASSRQGAMTNEKLF
-	TRBV6-1	ASSEALSVGETQY
TRBD2	TRBV7-9	ASSTRGGAGDEQF
TRBD2	TRBV5-5	ASSQRLAFYEQY
TRBD1	TRBV28	ASYRGDSPLH
TRBD1	TRBV6-5	ASSYLGQGGSYEQY
-	TRBV7-9	ASSLGGDTDTQY
-	TRBV11-2	ASSPSPGDSYEQY
-	TRBV21-1	ASSKAPGTGSGNTIY
-	TRBV7-2	ASSSISQQSGELF
-	TRBV5-1	ASSPKETGSTANYGYT
-	TRBV19	ASSLRTGQGDTGELF
-	TRBV11-2	ASSLVSRAGLLYNEQF
-	TRBV6-1	ASSEVFGFGEKLF
TRBD1	TRBV14	ASSQSGQGGPDEQY
-	TRBV2	ASSFWGEGEKLF
TRBD2	TRBV29-1	SAMGGRGLPYNEQF
-	TRBV28	ASSPDDRLNTEAF
TRBD1	TRBV6-1	ASSERQGSNTEAF
-	TRBV29-1	SVVSSFPYEQY
TRBD2	TRBV6-1	ASSESAIWSGGLYNEQF
-	TRBV30	ACQGTGYQPQH
TRBD1	TRBV11-2	ASSSISRTGREQY
-	TRBV18	ASSPPGGSGNTIY
-	TRBV19	ASRGGQNDEQF
-	TRBV10-1	ASSEGREILGNTIY
-	TRBV5-6	ASSLGSNEKLF
-	TRBV10-3	AISEPSHEANYGYT
TRBD2	TRBV5-1	ASSLGGYGTGELF
TRBD2	TRBV11-2	ASSPRGEGRTYNEQF
TRBD2	TRBV27	ASSLYFRPSGFHEQY
TRBD1	TRBV27	ASSPLPGQSNEQY
-	TRBV6-5	ASSYLDSRGVYT
-	TRBV27	ASSPGTPVGTDTQY
-	TRBV5-1	ASSLVLGANTEAF
-	TRBV4-1	ASSLLIQGDTEAF
-	TRBV11-2	ASSKAGRGGTGTEAF
-	TRBV2	ASTSGSAYGYT
-	TRBV5-1	ASSPTLRTVGNTIY
TRBD2	TRBV4-1	ASSQDRSGGAPYNEQF